Sequencing of this TCR beta chain was carried out in a study of T cells in Graves' hyperthyroidism and ophthalmopathy. Uncontrolled infection, other autoimmune disease, pregnancy and lactation each barred patients from inclusion. The PBMCs were taken from about 10 ml of fresh peripheral blood. There are a few counts of this clonotype. Its antigen remains unknown. Germline CDR1 is SGHKS and CDR2 is YYEKEE (reference sequence). V gave up 4 bases and J gave up 2 bases, with 14 bases separating them. This CDR3 is 15 amino acids long. Study observations and caveats: A model using 13 V-J features told ophthalmopathy apart from stable hyperthyroidism. Model predictions of ophthalmopathy came a median roughly 6.7 months before onset.

Amplification of TCR beta CDR3 regions was performed using RNA transcripts as template. The HTBI primer set drove a first-round RT-PCR of the TCR CDR3. TCRdb ran MiXCR on the multiplex PCR reads and lists one entry per CDR3 protein. The repertoire holds about 600,000 distinct CDR3 sequences, with roughly 16% as singletons. This chain joins TRBV5-5 and TRBJ2-3, with D perhaps assigned TRBD1 or TRBD2 (5 bases each). The sequenced material came from blood. The clonotype comes from a woman in her 40s with Graves' ophthalmopathy. CDR3 sequence: CASSPGTGLTDTQYF. The CDR3 DNA reads as TGTGCCAGCAGCCCTGGGACGGGCCTCACAGATACGCAGTATTTT.